The 30 T cell receptor beta chains given below trace back to one sample, sequenced in a study of cytomegalovirus exposure and HLA in healthy donors. It was with 60 Vbeta and 13 Jbeta primers that the PCR ran. The data were produced by immunoSEQ multiplex PCR, yet TCRdb's version contains in-frame clones alone and is incomplete. The repertoire consists of fewer than 200,000 clones, with 80% occurring once and the leading ten covering approximately 1.3%. Sequencing input: PBMCs. These receptors were taken from a young man in good health and CMV-seronegative.

The chain is built from TRBV30 and TRBJ2-7; perhaps TRBD1 as D (6 bases). Trimming removed 0 bases at V and 3 bases at J, with 12 bases between. CDR1 is GTSNPN and CDR2 is SVGIG in the germline V gene (reference sequence). The CDR3 is made up of 14 amino acids. The CDR3 nucleotides read TGTGCCTGGAGTGTAGGGGGATTCGTCTACGAGCAGTACTTC. It is translated as CAWSVGGFVYEQYF.

A few counts support this clone. V gene TRBV7-8 combines with J gene TRBJ2-5; D perhaps matches TRBD2 (5 bases). Germline assignment: CDR1 SGHVS and CDR2 FQNEAQ. Trimming took 7 bases from V and 5 from J, leaving 17 bases between them. There are 14 residues in the CDR3. CDR3: CASKYAPQRETQYF. CDR3 DNA sequence: TGTGCCAGCAAATACGCCCCGCAGCGGGAGACCCAGTACTTC.

The V and J genes are TRBV19 and TRBJ2-4, with a tentative D call TRBD2 (5 bases). The CDR3 totals 17 residues. With 7 bases removed from V and 2 bases from J, the gap between germline ends came to 21 bases. The germline V gene has CDR1 LNHDA and CDR2 SQIVND (reference sequence). The CDR3 here is CASTSRPRGATKNIQYF. In nucleotides, the CDR3 is TGTGCCAGTACTAGCAGACCCCGGGGAGCAACCAAAAACATTCAGTACTTC.

V is TRBV19 and J is TRBJ2-7; TRBD2 aligns across 8 bases. The end of the DNA aligns better with TRBJ2-1, so the J call may be wrong. Germline V lookup: CDR1 LNHDA, CDR2 SQIVND (reference sequence). The CDR3 sequence is 15 residues long. CDR3 sequence reads: CASSLGGAGANEQFF. DNA for the CDR3: TGTGCCAGTAGTCTGGGGGGAGCGGGAGCGAATGAGCAGTTCTTC.

The chain uses TRBV7-9 and TRBJ2-7; no clear D gene. The V gene lost 4 bases and the J gene lost 6 bases, with 10 bases spanning the gap. The CDR3 runs to 12 residues. CDR1 is SEHNR, CDR2 FQNEAQ, per germline (reference sequence). The CDR3 spells CASSSRLLEQYF. DNA for the CDR3: TGTGCCAGCAGCTCCAGACTTCTCGAGCAGTACTTC. The whole variable domain, remainder taken from reference TRBV7-9 and TRBJ2-7, is DTGVSQNPRHKITKRGQNVTFRCDPISEHNRLYWYRQTLGQGPEFLTYFQNEAQLEKSRLLSDRFSAERPKGSFSTLEIQRTEQGDSAMYLCASSSRLLEQYFGPGTRLTVT.

The chain uses TRBV28 and TRBJ1-1, with 10 positions matching TRBD1. Per the germline V gene, CDR1 is MDHEN and CDR2 is SYDVKM. The ends lost 6 bases at V and 9 bases at J; junction bases unmatched: 10. CDR3 length: 14 amino acids. The CDR3 here is CASRLDRGRGKAFF. In DNA form, the CDR3 reads TGTGCCAGCAGGCTTGACAGGGGGCGAGGGAAAGCTTTCTTT.

V gene TRBV6-1 combines with J gene TRBJ2-2; D ambiguous. Trimming removed 0 bases from V and 6 bases from J, with 8 bases in between. CDR1 MNHNS and CDR2 SASEGT come from the germline V gene. The CDR3 extends over 14 amino acids. The CDR3 DNA follows: TGTGCCAGCAGTGAAGCGCGGCGGTCCGGGGAGCTGTTTTTT. Protein sequence: CASSEARRSGELFF.

This clone was counted between two and nine times. The chain recombines TRBV11-2 with TRBJ2-1; a weak D match, TRBD2 (6 bases). Deletions cut 0 bases from V and 9 bases from J, with 12 bases between. The CDR3 spans 14 residues. Germline CDR1 reads SGHAT; CDR2 reads FQNNGV. CDR3 loop: CASSLEGGGGEQFF. The CDR3 coding sequence is TGTGCCAGCAGCTTAGAGGGGGGAGGAGGTGAGCAGTTCTTC.

This chain uses TRBV9 with TRBJ2-5, with TRBD2 matching 11 bases. J lost 4 bases, V lost 0 bases, and 5 bases had no gene match. Germline V CDR1 and CDR2: SGDLS, YYNGEE. The CDR3 contains 16 residues. CDR3 DNA: TGTGCCAGCAGCGTAGAGGCTAGCGGGGGGACAGAGACCCAGTACTTC. This gives the protein CASSVEASGGTETQYF.

V is TRBV14 and J is TRBJ2-7; 7 bases are shared with TRBD2. Trimming removed 2 bases from V and 2 bases from J; junction bases left unmatched: 6. Germline CDR1 SGHDN, CDR2 FVKESK. There are 15 residues in the CDR3. The CDR3 region has the DNA TGTGCCAGCAGCCAAAGAGGGAGGGACCCCTACGAGCAGTACTTC. Encoded protein: CASSQRGRDPYEQYF.

The CDR3 spells CASSYEGLGEQFF. CDR3 DNA sequence: TGTGCCAGCAGCTACGAGGGTCTTGGTGAGCAGTTCTTC. This chain links TRBV7-2 with TRBJ2-1; D may be TRBD2 (5 bases). The V gene lost 4 bases and the J gene lost 9 bases, with 13 bases spanning the gap. Germline CDR1 reads SGHTA; CDR2 reads FQGNSA. The CDR3 sequence is 13 residues long.

Only a few counts were recorded for this clone. The chain uses TRBV7-8 and TRBJ1-5; D might be TRBD1 (6 bases). CDR1 SGHVS and CDR2 FQNEAQ come from the germline V gene. CDR3 length: 17 amino acids. Trimming removed 1 base at V and 0 bases at J, with 13 bases between. Here the CDR3 DNA reads TGTGCCAGCAGCTTAGACGGGACATCGTCTAGCAATCAGCCCCAGCATTTT. This gives the protein CASSLDGTSSSNQPQHF.

Remarks on this clone: Other nucleotide sequences in the sample specify the same CDR3. The V and J genes are TRBV29-1 and TRBJ1-2, with TRBD1 matching 9 bases. V shed 6 bases, J shed 5 bases, and the junction held 10 bases outside the gene matches. The germline CDR1 and CDR2 sequences are SQVTM and ANQGSEA. This CDR3 region has 14 residues. CDR3 sequence reads: CSVITGGGGYGYTF. As DNA, the CDR3 is TGCAGCGTGATAACAGGGGGCGGTGGTTATGGCTACACCTTC. The full variable domain, with the rest looked up from reference TRBV29-1 and TRBJ1-2, is SAVISQKPSRDICQRGTSLTIQCQVDSQVTMMFWYRQQPGQSLTLIATANQGSEATYESGFVIDKFPISRPNLTFSTLTVSNMSPEDSSIYLCSVITGGGGYGYTFGSGTRLTVV.

The chain employs TRBV10-3 and TRBJ1-3; D is ambiguous. Germline-derived CDR1 and CDR2 are ENHRY and SYGVKD. Trimming cost V 0 bases and J 2 bases, with 8 bases left between them. The CDR3 is 15 residues long. CDR3 sequence reads: CAISESAGTGNTIYF. In nucleotides, the CDR3 is TGTGCCATCAGTGAGTCGGCGGGAACTGGAAACACCATATATTTT.

The chain has TRBV6-6 and TRBJ2-7, with 7 bases that match TRBD1. This CDR3 is built from 14 residues. Germline values: CDR1 MNHNY, CDR2 SVGAGI (reference sequence). J was trimmed by 5 bases and V by 7 bases; bases with no gene match: 11. The CDR3 nucleotides are TGTGCCAGCACCCAGACAGGGAACCTCCACGAGCAGTACTTC. The encoded protein is CASTQTGNLHEQYF.

V gene TRBV6-6 combines with J gene TRBJ1-5; no reliable D call. Trimming pared 5 bases from V and 2 bases from J, leaving 10 bases between. The CDR3 is made up of 14 amino acids. Germline loops: CDR1 MNHNY, CDR2 SVGAGI (reference sequence). The CDR3 sequence is CASSRDTGNQPQHF. As DNA, the CDR3 is TGTGCCAGCAGTCGAGATACCGGCAATCAGCCCCAGCATTTT.

In this sample, this clone turned up a few times. The chain recombines TRBV5-6 with TRBJ1-5; 8 bases line up with TRBD1. Germline-derived CDR1 and CDR2 are SGHDT and YYEEEE. The CDR3 has 15 amino acids. Losses at the gene ends were 3 bases for V and 5 bases for J; bases not matched to a gene: 7. The CDR3 sequence is CASSSGRQGHQPQHF. CDR3 nucleotide sequence: TGTGCCAGCAGCTCGGGTAGACAGGGGCATCAGCCCCAGCATTTT.

The gene calls are TRBV10-1 and TRBJ2-2; a possible D gene is TRBD2 (6 bases). This CDR3 has 15 residues. Germline assignment: CDR1 WNHNN and CDR2 SYGVQD (reference sequence). V lost 3 bases and J 4 bases, leaving 12 bases between the germline ends. CDR3 sequence: CASSDSGGITGELFF. The CDR3 DNA follows: TGCGCCAGCAGTGATAGCGGAGGGATCACCGGGGAGCTGTTTTTT.

V usage is TRBV7-6 and J usage is TRBJ2-1; 7 bases match TRBD2. Trimming removed 1 base from V and 6 bases from J; junction bases left unmatched: 6. The germline CDR1 and CDR2 sequences are SGHVS and FNYEAQ. This CDR3 is 15 amino acids long. The CDR3 DNA is TGTGCCAGCAGCTTAGTTGCGGGAGTGGTCAATGAGCAGTTCTTC. Translation: CASSLVAGVVNEQFF.

This clone was found once. CDR3 loop: CASSQQENTEAFF. CDR3 bases: TGTGCCAGCAGTCAACAGGAAAACACTGAAGCTTTCTTT. The chain recombines TRBV7-9 with TRBJ1-1; TRBD1 might be the D (5 bases). Germline CDR1 is SEHNR and CDR2 is FQNEAQ (reference sequence). The V end was cut by 6 bases, the J end by 2 bases, with 10 bases between. This CDR3 contains 13 residues.

This clone appeared a few times. This rearrangement joins TRBV4-3 to TRBJ2-5, with 7 bases identical to TRBD2. Looked up from germline, CDR1 is LGHNA and CDR2 is YSLEER. This CDR3 has 15 residues. V dropped 6 bases and J dropped 2; count of bases not matched to a gene: 9. The CDR3 spells CASRLSREVQETQYF. In DNA form, the CDR3 reads TGCGCCAGCAGACTCTCCCGGGAGGTTCAAGAGACCCAGTACTTC.

The genes are TRBV19 and TRBJ2-3, with D possibly matching TRBD2 (6 bases). This CDR3 has 17 residues. Deletions cut 0 bases from V and 4 bases from J, with 17 bases between. Germline V CDR1 and CDR2: LNHDA, SQIVND (reference sequence). The DNA of the CDR3 is TGTGCCAGTAGTATAGAGGCTAGCGTGGCCTCCCCAGATACGCAGTATTTT. Protein product: CASSIEASVASPDTQYF.

This clone showed up just once. The chain links TRBV19 to TRBJ1-5; D is unresolved. This CDR3 is 13 amino acids long. Looked up from germline, CDR1 is LNHDA and CDR2 is SQIVND (reference sequence). V was clipped by 5 bases and J by 16 bases, with 21 bases between them. In DNA, the CDR3 is TGTGCCAGTAGTTGGTCTGCCCAAGCGGTTTCTCATTTT. This encodes CASSWSAQAVSHF. Using reference TRBV19 and TRBJ1-5 for the parts outside the CDR3, the full variable domain is DGGITQSPKYLFRKEGQNVTLSCEQNLNHDAMYWYRQDPGQGLRLIYYSQIVNDFQKGDIAEGYSVSREKKESFPLTVTSAQKNPTAFYLCASSWSAQAVSHFGDGTRLSIL.

The rearrangement joins TRBV2 to TRBJ1-1, with a possible D match to TRBD1 (5 bases). Trimming pared 6 bases from V and 1 base from J, leaving 9 bases between. Germline CDR1 SNHLY, CDR2 FYNNEI. The CDR3 sequence is 13 residues long. The CDR3 loop reads CASSKQGNTEAFF. The CDR3 DNA sequence: TGTGCCAGCAGCAAGCAGGGGAACACTGAAGCTTTCTTT.

This chain links TRBV28 with TRBJ2-1; D is perhaps TRBD1 (6 bases). Germline CDR1 is MDHEN and CDR2 is SYDVKM. The CDR3 contains 17 residues. V gave up 4 bases and J gave up 9 bases, with 25 bases separating them. The CDR3, as DNA: TGTGCCAGCAGTTCCCCCAACAGGGTACCCTTCGGTATTGAGCAGTTCTTC. As protein: CASSSPNRVPFGIEQFF.

This chain links TRBV9 with TRBJ2-1, with 11 positions matching TRBD1. The CDR3 extends over 13 amino acids. Germline V lookup: CDR1 SGDLS, CDR2 YYNGEE. After removal of 8 bases from V and 9 bases from J, the junction contained 7 bases not matched to a gene. The CDR3 sequence: CARGTGGNSEQFF. CDR3 coding DNA: TGTGCCAGGGGGACAGGGGGTAATAGTGAGCAGTTCTTC.

V and J are TRBV28 and TRBJ1-5, with a weak D call TRBD1 (6 bases). Germline V gives CDR1 MDHEN, CDR2 SYDVKM. The CDR3 length is 13 residues. Trimming removed 8 bases at V and 5 bases at J, with 13 bases between. CDR3 protein: CASQQGTDQPQHF. CDR3 coding DNA: TGTGCCAGCCAACAGGGAACGGATCAGCCCCAGCATTTT.

The rearrangement links TRBV9 to TRBJ2-7, with TRBD1 matching over 11 bases. Germline-derived CDR1 and CDR2 are SGDLS and YYNGEE. The V segment lost 2 bases and the J segment 8 bases; nucleotides outside the gene matches: 12. The CDR3 is made up of 16 amino acids. CDR3 sequence (DNA): TGTGCCAGCAGCGTTGGGGACGGGACAGGGGGTAATAAGCAGTACTTC. Translating gives CASSVGDGTGGNKQYF.

This rearrangement joins TRBV4-1 to TRBJ2-1; TRBD1 aligns across 9 bases. Germline loops: CDR1 MGHRA, CDR2 YSYEKL. The length of the CDR3 is 15 residues. Unmatched junction bases numbered 3, after V lost 3 bases and J lost 3 bases. The CDR3 sequence is CASSHDRGDYNEQFF. The CDR3 bases are TGCGCCAGCAGCCACGACAGGGGGGACTACAATGAGCAGTTCTTC.

J is TRBJ1-5 and V is TRBV6-1, with TRBD1 matching 7 bases. The CDR3 contains 17 residues. V was clipped by 2 bases and J by 6 bases; unmatched bases: 13. Germline-derived CDR1 and CDR2 are MNHNS and SASEGT. The CDR3 reads CASSERQGTAIGQPQHF. The CDR3 DNA follows: TGTGCCAGCAGTGAACGACAGGGTACGGCAATCGGTCAGCCCCAGCATTTT.